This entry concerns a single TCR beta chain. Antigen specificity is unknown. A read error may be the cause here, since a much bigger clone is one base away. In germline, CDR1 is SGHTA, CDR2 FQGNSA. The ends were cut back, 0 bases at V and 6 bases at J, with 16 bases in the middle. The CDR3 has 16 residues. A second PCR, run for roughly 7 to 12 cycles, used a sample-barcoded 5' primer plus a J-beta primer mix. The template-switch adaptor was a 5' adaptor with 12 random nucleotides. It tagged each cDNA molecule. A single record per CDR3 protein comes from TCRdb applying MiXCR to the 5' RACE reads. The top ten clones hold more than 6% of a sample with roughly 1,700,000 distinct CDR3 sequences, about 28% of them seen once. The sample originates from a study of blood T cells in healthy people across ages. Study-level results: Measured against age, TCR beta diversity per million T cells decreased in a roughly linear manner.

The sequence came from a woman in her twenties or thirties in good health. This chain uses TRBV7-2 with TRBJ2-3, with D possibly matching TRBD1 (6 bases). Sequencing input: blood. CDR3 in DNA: TGTGCCAGCAGCTTAGCTGGGGGCAAGCTGGGGGATACGCAGTATTTT. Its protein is CASSLAGGKLGDTQYF.